The clone carrying this T cell receptor (beta chain) was counted once. The antigen remains unidentified. These data are taken from a study of circulating and synovial CD4+ cells in juvenile arthritis. Findings and limits, study-wide: These repertoires were less diverse than bulk blood CD4 repertoires. These blood cells shared more CDR3 sequences with synovium than bulk blood. Deeper sequencing increased measured overlap with synovial clonotypes.

TCRdb keeps only in-frame clones here, not all; method: immunoSEQ multiplex PCR. The table records about 33,000 clones, roughly 95% of them present only once. Donors were patients with active juvenile idiopathic arthritis. The sample comprised CD4+ T cells from blood. The TCR comes from a human donor with juvenile idiopathic arthritis.

CDR3 nucleotide sequence: TGTGCCAGCAGCCAAGGAGCGTCGATAGAAAAACTGTTTTTT. Protein sequence: CASSQGASIEKLFF. This chain connects TRBV4-2 to TRBJ1-4; D ambiguous. Germline V gene sequence: CDR1 LGHNA, CDR2 YNFKEQ. Trimming took 1 base from V and 8 from J, leaving 11 bases between them. This CDR3 spans 14 amino acids.